Presented here are 13 T cell receptor beta chains from one specimen sequenced in a study of blood T cell repertoires in COVID-19. Produced via immunoSEQ multiplex PCR; TCRdb's table is partial and in-frame only. Altogether more than 3,000 clones are present, 93% being singletons, with the ten largest covering 1.5% to 2%. Sequenced sample: peripheral blood. All receptors come from a human donor in a cohort sampled during active COVID-19.

The chain couples TRBV6-5 to TRBJ2-7; TRBD1 aligns across 10 bases. Unmatched junction bases numbered 4, after V lost 7 bases and J lost 4 bases. This CDR3 spans 13 amino acids. Germline lookup yields CDR1 MNHEY and CDR2 SVGAGI. CDR3 bases: TGTGCCAGCATTTGGGACAGGGGATACGAGCAGTACTTC. It encodes CASIWDRGYEQYF.

The chain uses TRBV18 and TRBJ1-4; no reliable D call. This CDR3 comprises 14 residues. CDR1 is KGHSH, CDR2 LQKENI, per germline. Trimming cost V 2 bases and J 2 bases, with 6 bases left between them. CDR3 amino acids: CASSPSQTNEKLFF. In DNA form, the CDR3 reads TGTGCCAGCTCACCATCCCAGACTAATGAAAAACTGTTTTTT.

The rearrangement uses TRBV5-1 and TRBJ2-3; TRBD2 aligns across 9 bases. Per germline, CDR1 SGHRS and CDR2 YFSETQ. This CDR3 has 16 residues. J gave up 2 bases and V 1 base, and 5 bases lay outside the gene matches. The CDR3 DNA is TGCGCCAGCAGCTTGAGCCCTAGCGGGGTCACAGATACGCAGTATTTT. This codes for CASSLSPSGVTDTQYF.

The J gene is TRBJ2-7, the V gene TRBV2; 7 bases align to TRBD2. The germline V gene encodes CDR1 SNHLY and CDR2 FYNNEI. Trimming at V came to 1 base and at J to 2 bases, leaving 2 bases not matched to a gene. This CDR3 comprises 14 residues. CDR3 bases: TGTGCCAGCAGTGAAGACGGGAGGACCTACGAGCAGTACTTC. Translating it yields CASSEDGRTYEQYF.

The chain joins TRBV7-9 to TRBJ2-3; perhaps TRBD1 as D (6 bases). Trimming pared 3 bases from V and 0 bases from J, leaving 10 bases between. Germline V gives CDR1 SEHNR, CDR2 FQNEAQ (reference sequence). The CDR3 has 15 amino acids. The CDR3 is CASSFDRPSTDTQYF. The CDR3 DNA reads as TGTGCCAGCAGCTTCGACAGGCCTAGCACAGATACGCAGTATTTT.

The genes are TRBV3-1 (or the pseudogene TRBV3-2) and TRBJ2-7, with 8 positions matching TRBD1. Trimming removed 4 bases from V and 0 bases from J; junction bases left unmatched: 2. Germline V CDR1 and CDR2: LGHDT, YNNKEL (reference sequence). The CDR3 totals 14 residues. CDR3 DNA sequence: TGTGCCAGCAGCCGGACAGGGAGCTCCTACGAGCAGTACTTC. Translating it yields CASSRTGSSYEQYF.

This rearrangement joins TRBV6-2 or TRBV6-3 to TRBJ2-7; 7 positions match TRBD1. In germline, CDR1 is MNHEY, CDR2 SVGEGT. The CDR3 has 14 amino acids. Trimming at V came to 6 bases and at J to 0 bases, leaving 5 bases not matched to a gene. The CDR3 coding sequence is TGTGCCAGCAGCGCACAGGGGACCTCCTACGAGCAGTACTTC. Translation: CASSAQGTSYEQYF.

The chain carries TRBV6-5 and TRBJ1-2; D is undetermined. V was cut by 8 bases and J by 1 base, with 8 bases left in between. This CDR3 region has 12 residues. CDR1 and CDR2 from the germline V gene are MNHEY and SVGAGI. CDR3 loop: CASQSVNYGYTF. The CDR3, as DNA: TGTGCCAGCCAATCAGTTAACTATGGCTACACCTTC.

J is TRBJ2-6 and V is TRBV6-2 or TRBV6-3, with D possibly being TRBD2 (5 bases). Germline values: CDR1 MNHEY, CDR2 SVGEGT. Between the trimmed V and J ends, which lost 5 bases and 1 base, there was a span of 9 bases. The CDR3 totals 15 residues. CDR3: CASSPPGSGANVLTF. DNA of the CDR3: TGTGCCAGCAGTCCGCCGGGGTCTGGGGCCAACGTCCTGACTTTC.

V usage is TRBV4-3 and J usage is TRBJ2-7; a possible D gene is TRBD2 (6 bases). The length of the CDR3 is 14 residues. Between the trimmed V and J ends, which lost 3 bases and 0 bases, there was a span of 9 bases. Looked up from germline, CDR1 is LGHNA and CDR2 is YSLEER. The CDR3 nucleotides are TGCGCCAGCAGCCAGGGACTGAGCTCCTACGAGCAGTACTTC. It is translated as CASSQGLSSYEQYF.

This chain uses TRBV3-1 (or the pseudogene TRBV3-2) with TRBJ2-5, with 9 bases aligning to TRBD2. The V and J ends lost 0 bases and 2 bases, in that order; junction bases with no gene match: 4. The V gene's germline CDR1 is LGHDT and CDR2 YNNKEL (reference sequence). The CDR3 is 16 amino acids. CDR3 loop: CASSQDISGGQETQYF. CDR3 sequence (DNA): TGTGCCAGCAGCCAAGATATTAGCGGGGGTCAAGAGACCCAGTACTTC.

The chain joins TRBV5-1 to TRBJ2-7; TRBD1 aligns across 7 bases. Germline V gene data show CDR1 as SGHRS and CDR2 as YFSETQ. This CDR3 region has 15 residues. With 3 bases clipped from V and 3 bases from J, the junction kept 9 bases outside the gene matches. CDR3 coding DNA: TGCGCCAGCAGCTCCGGGACAGTAAATATCTACGAGCAGTACTTC. As protein: CASSSGTVNIYEQYF.

The CDR3 region has the DNA TGTGCCATCAGTGGGGAAACAGGGCGAGAGCAGTTCTTC. Translation gives CAISGETGREQFF. The chain recombines TRBV10-3 with TRBJ2-1; perhaps TRBD1 as D (6 bases). The CDR3 is 13 residues long. V lost 4 bases and J 10 bases, leaving 14 bases between the germline ends. Germline V gene sequence: CDR1 ENHRY, CDR2 SYGVKD.